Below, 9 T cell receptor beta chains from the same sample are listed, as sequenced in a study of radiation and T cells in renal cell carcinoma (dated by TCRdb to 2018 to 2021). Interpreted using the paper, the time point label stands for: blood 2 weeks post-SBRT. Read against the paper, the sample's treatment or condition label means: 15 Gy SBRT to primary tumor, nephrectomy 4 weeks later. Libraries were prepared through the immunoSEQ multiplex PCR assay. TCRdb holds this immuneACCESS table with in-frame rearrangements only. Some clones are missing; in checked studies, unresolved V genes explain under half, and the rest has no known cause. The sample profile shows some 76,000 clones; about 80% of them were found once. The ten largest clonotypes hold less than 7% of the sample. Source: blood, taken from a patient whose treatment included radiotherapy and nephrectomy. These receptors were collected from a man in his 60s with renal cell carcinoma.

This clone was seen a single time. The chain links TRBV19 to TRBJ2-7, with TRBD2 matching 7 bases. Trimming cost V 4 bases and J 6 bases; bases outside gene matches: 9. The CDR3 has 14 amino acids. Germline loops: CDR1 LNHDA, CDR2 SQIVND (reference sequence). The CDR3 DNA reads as TGTGCCAGTAGTACCCGAGCGGGATCGGGCGAGCAGTACTTC. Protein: CASSTRAGSGEQYF.

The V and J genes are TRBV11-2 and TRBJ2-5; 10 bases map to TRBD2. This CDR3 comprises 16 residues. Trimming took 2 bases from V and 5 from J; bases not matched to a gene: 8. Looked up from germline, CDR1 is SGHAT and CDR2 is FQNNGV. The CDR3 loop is CASSLSASGSGETQYF. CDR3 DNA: TGTGCCAGCAGCTTATCGGCTAGCGGGAGTGGTGAGACCCAGTACTTC.

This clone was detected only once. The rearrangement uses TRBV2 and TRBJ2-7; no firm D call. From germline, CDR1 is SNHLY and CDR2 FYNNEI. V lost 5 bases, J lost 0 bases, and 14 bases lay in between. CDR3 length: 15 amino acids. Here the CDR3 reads CASSPQALSSYEQYF. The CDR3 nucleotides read TGTGCCAGCAGTCCCCAGGCCTTGAGCTCCTACGAGCAGTACTTC.

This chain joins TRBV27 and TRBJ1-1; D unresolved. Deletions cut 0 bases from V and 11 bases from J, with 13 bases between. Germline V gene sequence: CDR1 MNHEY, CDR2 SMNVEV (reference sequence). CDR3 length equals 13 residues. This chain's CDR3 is CASSLSSAGGAFF. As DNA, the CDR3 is TGTGCCAGCAGTTTATCGTCGGCTGGTGGTGCTTTCTTT.

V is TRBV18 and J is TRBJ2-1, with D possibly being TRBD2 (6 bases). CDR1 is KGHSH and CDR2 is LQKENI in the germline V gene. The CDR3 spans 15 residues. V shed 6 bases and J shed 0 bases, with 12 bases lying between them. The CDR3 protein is CASSPPGVSYNEQFF. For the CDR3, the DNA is TGTGCCAGCTCCCCTCCGGGGGTCTCCTACAATGAGCAGTTCTTC.

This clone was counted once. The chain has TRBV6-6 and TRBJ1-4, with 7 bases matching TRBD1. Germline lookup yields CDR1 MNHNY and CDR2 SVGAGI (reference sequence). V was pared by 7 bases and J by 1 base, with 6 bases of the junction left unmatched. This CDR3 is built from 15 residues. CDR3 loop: CASILGTVTNEKLFF. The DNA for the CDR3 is TGTGCCAGCATTCTAGGGACAGTAACTAATGAAAAACTGTTTTTT.

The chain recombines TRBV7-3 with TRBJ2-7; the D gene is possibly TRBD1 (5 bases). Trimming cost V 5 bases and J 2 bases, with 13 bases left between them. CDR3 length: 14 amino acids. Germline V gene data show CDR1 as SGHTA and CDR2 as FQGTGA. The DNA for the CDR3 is TGTGCCAGCAGCGTACAGGCGGACGCCTACGAGCAGTACTTC. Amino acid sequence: CASSVQADAYEQYF.

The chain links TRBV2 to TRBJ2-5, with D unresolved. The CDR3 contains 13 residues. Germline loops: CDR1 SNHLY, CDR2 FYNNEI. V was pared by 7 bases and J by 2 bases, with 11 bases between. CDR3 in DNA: TGTGCCAGCAAACGTGGTACACAAGAGACCCAGTACTTC. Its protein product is CASKRGTQETQYF.

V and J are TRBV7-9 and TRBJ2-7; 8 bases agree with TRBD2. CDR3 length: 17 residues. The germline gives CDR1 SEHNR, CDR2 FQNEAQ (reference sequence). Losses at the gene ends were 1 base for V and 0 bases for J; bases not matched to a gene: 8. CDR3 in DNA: TGTGCCAGCAGCTTAGTCGGAAGTACTAGCGGCTCCTACGAGCAGTACTTC. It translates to CASSLVGSTSGSYEQYF.